These 14 T cell receptor beta chains originate from one sample sequenced in a study of OX40 agonist ivuxolimab in advanced cancers. Sequencing was performed with immunoSEQ multiplex PCR; in TCRdb, only in-frame clones are kept and a portion is missing. The sample includes tens of thousands of clones, about nine tenths of them seen just once. The sequences come from CD4+ or CD8+ T cells sorted from blood, collected in a trial of the OX40 agonist ivuxolimab. The receptors were sampled from an adult with an advanced solid tumor such as melanoma, head and neck, liver or kidney cancer.

This clone turned up a few times. The same CDR3 can be traced to other DNA sequences in this sample. The rearrangement links TRBV29-1 to TRBJ1-3; D not certain. The CDR3 sequence is 12 residues long. The germline V and J ends were trimmed by 4 bases and 2 bases, with 6 bases remaining between them. The germline gives CDR1 SQVTM, CDR2 ANQGSEA. Written as DNA, the CDR3 is TGCAGCGTTGTTACCCCTGGAAACACCATATATTTT. This codes for CSVVTPGNTIYF.

The J gene is TRBJ2-1, the V gene TRBV6-4, with 9 bases aligning to TRBD1. The V segment lost 4 bases and the J segment 1 base; nucleotides outside the gene matches: 5. CDR3 length: 16 amino acids. Germline V lookup: CDR1 MRHNA, CDR2 SNTAGT. CDR3 sequence reads: CASSASGTGSYNEQFF. CDR3 in DNA: TGTGCCAGCAGTGCGTCGGGGACAGGGTCCTACAATGAGCAGTTCTTC.

The chain recombines TRBV2 with TRBJ2-7, with D possibly being TRBD1 (6 bases). The CDR3 contains 18 residues. V was shortened by 6 bases and J by 0 bases, with 24 bases between the two germline ends. From germline, CDR1 is SNHLY and CDR2 FYNNEI. CDR3 nucleotide sequence: TGTGCCAGCAGAACAGGGCCCAGAACCTTACCCTTCTCCTACGAGCAGTACTTC. Translation gives CASRTGPRTLPFSYEQYF. Variable domain in full (rest from reference TRBV2 and TRBJ2-7): EPEVTQTPSHQVTQMGQEVILRCVPISNHLYFYWYRQILGQKVEFLVSFYNNEISEKSEIFDDQFSVERPDGSNFTLKIRSTKLEDSAMYFCASRTGPRTLPFSYEQYFGPGTRLTVT.

The chain combines TRBV5-5 with TRBJ1-3; a weak D match, TRBD1 (6 bases). Germline CDR1 and CDR2: SGHKS and YYEKEE (reference sequence). V was shortened by 3 bases and J by 4 bases, with 14 bases between the two germline ends. This CDR3 has 15 residues. The DNA for the CDR3 is TGTGCCAGCAGCTCCCGGGGGGCGCGGGGAAACACCATATATTTT. It encodes CASSSRGARGNTIYF.

The rearrangement uses TRBV6-1 and TRBJ1-6; 10 positions match TRBD1. The CDR3 is made up of 20 amino acids. V dropped 0 bases and J dropped 7; count of bases not matched to a gene: 15. The germline CDR1 and CDR2 sequences are MNHNS and SASEGT. The CDR3 sequence is CASSEALQAGTGVNNSPLHF. For the CDR3, the DNA is TGTGCCAGCAGTGAAGCGCTTCAAGCAGGGACAGGGGTTAACAATTCACCCCTCCACTTT.

The V gene is TRBV9, the J gene TRBJ2-3; D remains ambiguous. CDR1 SGDLS and CDR2 YYNGEE come from the germline V gene. The ends were cut back, 4 bases at V and 1 base at J, with 4 bases in the middle. The CDR3 is 12 residues long. CDR3 sequence: CASSPRTDTQYF. The CDR3 DNA reads TGTGCCAGCAGCCCGCGCACAGATACGCAGTATTTT.

The chain is built from TRBV18 and TRBJ1-1, with D possibly TRBD1 on 5 matching bases. This CDR3 is built from 13 residues. V was trimmed by 4 bases and J by 1 base, leaving 7 bases between them. Germline assignment: CDR1 KGHSH and CDR2 LQKENI. The CDR3 sequence is CASSQDRNTEAFF. In nucleotides, the CDR3 is TGTGCCAGCTCACAAGACAGGAACACTGAAGCTTTCTTT.

Comment on this clone: Other DNA sequences from this sample encode an identical CDR3 as well. The genes are TRBV19 and TRBJ1-5; D perhaps matches TRBD1 (6 bases). With 4 bases removed from V and 3 bases from J, the gap between germline ends came to 10 bases. The V gene's germline CDR1 is LNHDA and CDR2 SQIVND (reference sequence). The CDR3 has 14 residues. For the CDR3, the DNA is TGTGCCAGTAGTAGACAGGTTTACAATCAGCCCCAGCATTTT. This codes for CASSRQVYNQPQHF.

This clone was picked up one time. This sequence joins TRBV5-4 and TRBJ2-2; 7 bases are a match to TRBD2. The CDR3 contains 15 residues. Looked up from germline, CDR1 is SGHNT and CDR2 is YYREEE (reference sequence). The V segment lost 2 bases and the J segment 4 bases; nucleotides outside the gene matches: 5. The CDR3 DNA is TGTGCCAGCAGCTTTCCTAGCGGAGGCACCGGGGAGCTGTTTTTT. Residues: CASSFPSGGTGELFF.

The V call is TRBV7-2, the J call TRBJ2-7, with 7 bases lining up with TRBD1. CDR1 and CDR2 (germline): SGHTA, FQGNSA. This CDR3 has 15 residues. J was trimmed by 2 bases and V by 1 base; bases with no gene match: 5. As DNA, the CDR3 is TGTGCCAGCAGCTTAGGCCCTGGGACAGCCTACGAGCAGTACTTC. This sequence encodes CASSLGPGTAYEQYF.

V usage is TRBV7-9 and J usage is TRBJ2-7; 7 bases map to TRBD2. Germline V gives CDR1 SEHNR, CDR2 FQNEAQ (reference sequence). After removal of 5 bases from V and 6 bases from J, the junction contained 4 bases not matched to a gene. The CDR3 consists of 12 residues. The CDR3 reads CASSQAGSEQYV. CDR3 DNA: TGTGCCAGCAGCCAAGCGGGGAGCGAGCAGTACGTC.

V is TRBV6-1 and J is TRBJ2-5; D is perhaps TRBD2 (5 bases). Deletions cut 6 bases from V and 5 bases from J, with 19 bases between. CDR3 size: 15 residues. CDR1 is MNHNS, CDR2 SASEGT, per germline. The DNA of the CDR3 is TGTGCCAGCAGCCACGCGGGTTCCCCCGGGGAGACCCAGTACTTC. It specifies CASSHAGSPGETQYF.

This clone was detected a few times. This chain links TRBV7-9 with TRBJ1-2; D remains ambiguous. V dropped 5 bases and J dropped 3 bases, with 13 bases sitting between them. CDR1 is SEHNR, CDR2 FQNEAQ, per germline (reference sequence). The CDR3 is made up of 14 amino acids. CDR3 nucleotides: TGTGCCAGCAGCCCCGTGGACGGATACTATGGCTACACCTTC. Protein: CASSPVDGYYGYTF.

V and J are TRBV11-3 and TRBJ2-7, with D perhaps assigned TRBD1 or TRBD2 (5 bases each). CDR1 is SGHNT and CDR2 is YENEEA in the germline V gene. The CDR3 runs 13 residues. V dropped 2 bases and J dropped 5 bases, with 10 bases sitting between them. For the CDR3, the DNA is TGTGCCAGCAGCTTACTAGGGACGGACGAGCAGTACGTC. Its translation: CASSLLGTDEQYV.